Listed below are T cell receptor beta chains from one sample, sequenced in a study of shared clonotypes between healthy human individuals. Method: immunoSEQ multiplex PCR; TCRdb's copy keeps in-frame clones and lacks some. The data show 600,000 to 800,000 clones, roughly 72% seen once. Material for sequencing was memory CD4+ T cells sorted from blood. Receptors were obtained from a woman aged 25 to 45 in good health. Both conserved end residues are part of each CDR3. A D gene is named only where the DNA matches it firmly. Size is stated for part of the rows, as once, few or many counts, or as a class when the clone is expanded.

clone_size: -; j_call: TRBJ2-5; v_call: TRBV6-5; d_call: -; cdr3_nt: TGTGCCAGCAGTTATATCGGATTAGAGGGGGAGACCCAGTACTTC; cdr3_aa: CASSYIGLEGETQYF
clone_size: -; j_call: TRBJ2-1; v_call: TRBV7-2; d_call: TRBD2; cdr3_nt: TGTGCCAGCAGCTCGGGAGGAAAGAACGAGCAGTTCTTC; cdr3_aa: CASSSGGKNEQFF
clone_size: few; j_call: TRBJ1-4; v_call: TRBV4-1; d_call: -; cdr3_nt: TGCGCCAGCAGCCAAGTACGAGGATCTGGAGAGGAAAAACTGTTTTTT; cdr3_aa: CASSQVRGSGEEKLFF
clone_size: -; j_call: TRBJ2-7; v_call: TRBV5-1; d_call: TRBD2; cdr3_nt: TGCGCCAGCAGCTTGGAGTTTAGCGGGAGGGACGAGCAGTACTTC; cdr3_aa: CASSLEFSGRDEQYF
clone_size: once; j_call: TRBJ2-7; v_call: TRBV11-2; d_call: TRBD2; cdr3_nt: TGTGCCAGCAGCTTAGCGGGAGGATCTCACGAGCAGTACTTC; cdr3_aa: CASSLAGGSHEQYF
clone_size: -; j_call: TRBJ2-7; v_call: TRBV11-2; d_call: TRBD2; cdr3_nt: TGTGCCAGCAGCCCTGGGGTAGCGGGAGGCTACGAGCAGTACTTC; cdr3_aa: CASSPGVAGGYEQYF
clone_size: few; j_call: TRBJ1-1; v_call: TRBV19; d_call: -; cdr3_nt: TGTGCCAGTAGTCGGGAAGCGAACACTGAAGCTTTCTTT; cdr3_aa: CASSREANTEAFF
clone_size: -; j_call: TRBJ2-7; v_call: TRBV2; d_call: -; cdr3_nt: TGTGCCAGCAGCCCTTTGAGGGCGGGACGGGGCGAGCAGTACTTC; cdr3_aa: CASSPLRAGRGEQYF
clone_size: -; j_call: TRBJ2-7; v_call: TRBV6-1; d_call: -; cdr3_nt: TGTGCCAGCAGTGGTAGGAACCAGGCCCTAAACTACGAGCAGTACTTC; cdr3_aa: CASSGRNQALNYEQYF
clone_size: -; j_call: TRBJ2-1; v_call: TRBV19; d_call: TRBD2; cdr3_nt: TGTGCCAGTAGTCGACTAGCGGGAGTTGGCAATGAGCAGTTCTTC; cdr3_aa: CASSRLAGVGNEQFF
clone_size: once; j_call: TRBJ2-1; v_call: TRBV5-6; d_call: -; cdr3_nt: TGTGCCAGCAGCGACTCAGGGGGGGTGCAGTTCTTC; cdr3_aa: CASSDSGGVQFF
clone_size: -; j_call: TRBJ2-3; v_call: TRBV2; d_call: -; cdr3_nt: TGTGCCATGAGGGACGGCTTTAGCACAGATACGCAGTATTTT; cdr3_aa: CAMRDGFSTDTQYF
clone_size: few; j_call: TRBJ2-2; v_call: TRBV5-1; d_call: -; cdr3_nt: TGCGCCAGCAGTTTCACAGGGATTAACACCGGGGAGCTGTTTTTT; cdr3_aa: CASSFTGINTGELFF
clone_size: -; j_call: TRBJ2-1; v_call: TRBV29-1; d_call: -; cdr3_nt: TGCAGCGTTGGGCGGGGAGGGGGCCGGAATGAGCAGTTCTTC; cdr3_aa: CSVGRGGGRNEQFF
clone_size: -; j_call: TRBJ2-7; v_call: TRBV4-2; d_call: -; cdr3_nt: TGTGCCAGCAGCCAAGATCACAGGAATTACGAGCAGTACTTC; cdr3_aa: CASSQDHRNYEQYF
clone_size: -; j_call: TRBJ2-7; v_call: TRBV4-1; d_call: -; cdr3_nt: TGCGCCAGCAGCCCCCCGTGGGCCTACGAGCAGTACTTC; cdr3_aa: CASSPPWAYEQYF
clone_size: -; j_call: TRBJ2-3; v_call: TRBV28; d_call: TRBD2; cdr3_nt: TGTGCCAGCAGTTTACTCTCTAGCGGGAACACAGATACGCAGTATTTT; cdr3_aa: CASSLLSSGNTDTQYF
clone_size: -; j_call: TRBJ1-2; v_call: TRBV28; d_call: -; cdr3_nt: TGTGCCAGCAGCACCTGGGATGGCTACACCTTC; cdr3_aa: CASSTWDGYTF
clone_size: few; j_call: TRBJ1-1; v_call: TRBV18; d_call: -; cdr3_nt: TGTGCCAGCTCACCCCTTCAGGGAACGGAGAACACTGAAGCTTTCTTT; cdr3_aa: CASSPLQGTENTEAFF
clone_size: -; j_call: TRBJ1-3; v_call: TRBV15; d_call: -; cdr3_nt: TGTGCCACCAGCAGAGATTGGGGAGGTGGAAACACCATATATTTT; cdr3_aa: CATSRDWGGGNTIYF
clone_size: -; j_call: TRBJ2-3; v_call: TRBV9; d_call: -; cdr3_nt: TGTGCCAGCAGCCTGCTGGACTTTCCCTTGGTGGGTACGCAGTATTTT; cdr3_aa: CASSLLDFPLVGTQYF
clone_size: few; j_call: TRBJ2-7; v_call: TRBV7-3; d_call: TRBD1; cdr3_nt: TGTGCCAGCAGCAATACTTGCCGGGACAGGGACTACGAGCAGTACTTC; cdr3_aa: CASSNTCRDRDYEQYF
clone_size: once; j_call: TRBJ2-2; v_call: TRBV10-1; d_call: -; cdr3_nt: TGCGCCAGCAGTGAAGAAACCGGGGAGCTGTTTTTT; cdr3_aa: CASSEETGELFF
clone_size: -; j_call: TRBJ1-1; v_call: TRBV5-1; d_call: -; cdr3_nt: TGCGCCAGCAGCTTACAGGGAATGAACACTGAAGCTTTCTTT; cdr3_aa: CASSLQGMNTEAFF
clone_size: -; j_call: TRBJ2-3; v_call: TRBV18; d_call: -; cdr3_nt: TGTGCCAGCTCACCACTTGTGACTGTTCTCGGTACGCAGTATTTT; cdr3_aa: CASSPLVTVLGTQYF
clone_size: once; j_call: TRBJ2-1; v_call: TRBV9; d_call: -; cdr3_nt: TGTGCCAGCAGCCTCCGGTGGGATGAGCAGTTCTTC; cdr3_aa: CASSLRWDEQFF
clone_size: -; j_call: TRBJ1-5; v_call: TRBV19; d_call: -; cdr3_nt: TGTGCCAGTAGTATCCAGCAAAATCAGCCCCAGCATTTT; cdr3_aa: CASSIQQNQPQHF
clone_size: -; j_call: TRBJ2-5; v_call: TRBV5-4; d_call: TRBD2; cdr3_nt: TGTGCCAGCAGCTATGGACCGGGGGGTGAACAAGAGACCCAGTACTTC; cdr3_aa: CASSYGPGGEQETQYF
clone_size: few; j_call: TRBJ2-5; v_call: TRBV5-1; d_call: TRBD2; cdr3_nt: TGCGCCAGCAGCTTCACCGGGACTAGCGGGAGTTACGAGACCCAGTACTTC; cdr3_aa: CASSFTGTSGSYETQYF
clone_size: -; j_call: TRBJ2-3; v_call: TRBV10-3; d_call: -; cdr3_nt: TGTGCCAGCGGGACCGATACGCAGTATTTT; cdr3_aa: CASGTDTQYF
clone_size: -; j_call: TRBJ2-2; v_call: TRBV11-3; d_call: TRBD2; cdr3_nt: TGTGCCAGCAGCCGCGGACTAGCGGGAGGAGTTACCGGGGAGCTGTTTTTT; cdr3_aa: CASSRGLAGGVTGELFF
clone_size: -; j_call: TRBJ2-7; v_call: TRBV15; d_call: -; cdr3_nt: TGTGCCACCAGCGGCCGACCAGGGAGAGGCTCCTACGAGCAGTACTTC; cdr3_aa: CATSGRPGRGSYEQYF
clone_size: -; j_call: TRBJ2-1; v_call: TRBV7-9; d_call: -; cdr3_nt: TGTGCCAGCAGCCAAGGGTCCCAGCGGCTCCTCTCCAATGAGCAGTTCTTC; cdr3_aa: CASSQGSQRLLSNEQFF
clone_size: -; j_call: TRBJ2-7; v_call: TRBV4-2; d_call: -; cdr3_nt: TGTGCCAGCAGCCAAGAGGAACTCACAATCTACGAGCAGTACTTC; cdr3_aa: CASSQEELTIYEQYF
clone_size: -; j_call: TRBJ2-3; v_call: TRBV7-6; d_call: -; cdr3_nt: TGTGCCAGCAGCTTAGGAGCGCGCACAGATACGCAGTATTTT; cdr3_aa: CASSLGARTDTQYF
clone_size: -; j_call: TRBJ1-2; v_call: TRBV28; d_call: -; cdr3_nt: TGTGCCAGCAGTTTACCTCGACAAGATCCTAACTATGGCTACACCTTC; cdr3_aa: CASSLPRQDPNYGYTF
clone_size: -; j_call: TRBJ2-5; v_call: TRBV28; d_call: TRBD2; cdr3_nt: TGTGCCAGCAGTAGAAGCGGGAGACTCCAAGAGACCCAGTACTTC; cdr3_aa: CASSRSGRLQETQYF
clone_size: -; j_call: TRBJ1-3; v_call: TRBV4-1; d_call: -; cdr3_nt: TGCGCCAGCAGCCCACGACGGGGGGGAGGAAACACCATATATTTT; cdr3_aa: CASSPRRGGGNTIYF
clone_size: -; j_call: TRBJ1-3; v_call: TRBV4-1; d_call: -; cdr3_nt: TGCGCCAGTAGCCAGATGTCCGGCTCTGGAAACACCATATATTTT; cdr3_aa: CASSQMSGSGNTIYF
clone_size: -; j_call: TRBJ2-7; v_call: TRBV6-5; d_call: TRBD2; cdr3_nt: TGTGCCAGCACTCGGACTAGCGGGAGGAACTACGAGCAGTACTTC; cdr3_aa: CASTRTSGRNYEQYF
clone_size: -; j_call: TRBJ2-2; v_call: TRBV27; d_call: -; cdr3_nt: TGTGCCAGCAGTTTTTTCAGGGGCGGCGACACCGGGGAGCTGTTTTTT; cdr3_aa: CASSFFRGGDTGELFF